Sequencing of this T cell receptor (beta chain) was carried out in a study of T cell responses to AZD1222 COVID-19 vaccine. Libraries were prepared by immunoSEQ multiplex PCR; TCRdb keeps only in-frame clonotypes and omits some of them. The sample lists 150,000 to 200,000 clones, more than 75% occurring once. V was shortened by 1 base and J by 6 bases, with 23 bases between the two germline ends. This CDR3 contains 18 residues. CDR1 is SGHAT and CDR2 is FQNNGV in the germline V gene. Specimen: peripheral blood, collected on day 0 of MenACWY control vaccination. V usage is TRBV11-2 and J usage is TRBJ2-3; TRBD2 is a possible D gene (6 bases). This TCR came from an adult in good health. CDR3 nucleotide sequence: TGTGCCAGCAGCTTAGGGGCCGGTGCGGGGCTCGTTAGGGATACGCAGTATTTT. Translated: CASSLGAGAGLVRDTQYF.